These 15 T cell receptor beta chains were sequenced from one sample in a study of T cells in Graves' hyperthyroidism and ophthalmopathy. RNA transcripts were the template for amplifying TCR beta CDR3 regions. When the TCR CDR3 underwent first-round RT-PCR, the HTBI primer set was used. MiXCR, run by TCRdb on the multiplex PCR reads, gives a single entry per CDR3 protein. The table lists roughly 600,000 distinct CDR3 sequences, about 14% of them singletons. Material for sequencing was blood. These receptor sequences come from a woman in her 50s with Graves' ophthalmopathy.

The chain joins TRBV6-1 to TRBJ2-5, with 10 bases that match TRBD2. In germline, CDR1 is MNHNS, CDR2 SASEGT. The V gene end was trimmed by 8 bases and the J gene end by 1 base; junction bases not matched to a gene: 4. This CDR3 comprises 14 residues. The CDR3 coding sequence is TGTGCCAGCCGAGGACTAGCGGTCCAAGAGACCCAGTACTTC. This gives the protein CASRGLAVQETQYF.

This clonotype has a count of ten or more. The chain has TRBV11-3 and TRBJ2-7; TRBD1 might be the D (5 bases). Trimming removed 0 bases from V and 0 bases from J, with 6 bases in between. The length of the CDR3 is 14 residues. Germline V lookup: CDR1 SGHNT, CDR2 YENEEA. The CDR3 loop reads CASSLDRDSYEQYF. CDR3 nucleotide sequence: TGTGCCAGCAGCTTAGACAGGGACTCCTACGAGCAGTACTTC.

This clonotype was recorded only once. The genes are TRBV6-5 and TRBJ2-5, with D uncertain. Trimming removed 0 bases from V and 7 bases from J, with 15 bases in between. Looked up from germline, CDR1 is MNHEY and CDR2 is SVGAGI. CDR3 length: 15 residues. In DNA, the CDR3 is TGTGCCAGCAGTTACTCGAACAACCTAAAGGGGACCCAGTACTTC. Its translation is CASSYSNNLKGTQYF.

This clonotype turned up a few times. A read error may account for a junction end that differs from germline. CDR3 sequence: CSARDTSGDFTDAQYF. The CDR3 DNA is TGCAGTGCTAGAGACACTAGCGGGGACTTCACAGATGCGCAGTATTTT. The genes are TRBV20-1 and TRBJ2-3; the match to TRBD2 covers 10 bases. There are 16 residues in the CDR3. CDR1 and CDR2 (germline): DFQATT, SNEGSKA (reference sequence).

The rearrangement joins TRBV20-1 to TRBJ2-1, with TRBD2 matching over 10 bases. The CDR3 has 15 residues. The germline V gene encodes CDR1 DFQATT and CDR2 SNEGSKA (reference sequence). Trimming removed 5 bases from V and 3 bases from J; junction bases left unmatched: 7. The CDR3 is CSAGAGTSDYNEQFF. CDR3 bases: TGCAGTGCTGGTGCCGGGACTAGCGACTACAATGAGCAGTTCTTC.

In its sample, this clonotype was seen many times. The chain recombines TRBV28 with TRBJ1-2; maybe TRBD1 (5 bases). The CDR3 totals 15 residues. Germline lookup yields CDR1 MDHEN and CDR2 SYDVKM. The V end lost 5 bases, the J end lost 4 bases, and 17 bases lay between the germline ends. CDR3: CASSPSGTEGYGYTF. DNA of the CDR3: TGTGCCAGCAGTCCCTCCGGGACGGAAGGCTATGGCTACACCTTC.

This clonotype was recorded at least ten times. The chain recombines TRBV20-1 with TRBJ2-7, with D possibly matching TRBD2 (5 bases). CDR1 is DFQATT, CDR2 SNEGSKA, per germline (reference sequence). This CDR3 spans 15 amino acids. The V gene lost 1 base and the J gene lost 1 base, with 14 bases spanning the gap. DNA of the CDR3: TGCAGTGCTAGAGTGGGAGAGGGTCGATCCTACGAGCAGTACTTC. It specifies CSARVGEGRSYEQYF.

This clonotype was detected only a few times. The chain links TRBV9 to TRBJ1-2, with D uncertain. Germline lookup yields CDR1 SGDLS and CDR2 YYNGEE. V lost 4 bases and J lost 7, with 26 bases in between. CDR3 length: 17 residues. CDR3 in amino acids: CASSTRLREEHWGGYTF. CDR3 coding DNA: TGTGCCAGCAGCACACGCCTCCGGGAAGAACATTGGGGTGGCTACACCTTC.

There are many counts of this clonotype. This chain connects TRBV6-1 to TRBJ2-5; unclear D gene. This CDR3 is built from 15 residues. Trimming removed 5 bases from V and 5 bases from J, with 18 bases in between. Germline CDR1 reads MNHNS; CDR2 reads SASEGT. The CDR3 region is CASSQWPVVGETQYF. DNA of the CDR3: TGTGCCAGCAGTCAATGGCCCGTGGTCGGGGAGACCCAGTACTTC.

The sample holds many counts of this clonotype. The V gene is TRBV12-3 or TRBV12-4, the J gene TRBJ2-3; 7 nucleotides align to TRBD2. V was clipped by 2 bases and J by 11 bases; unmatched bases: 13. The CDR3 has 15 residues. The CDR3 here is CASSLRSTSEDLQYF. CDR3 DNA sequence: TGTGCCAGCAGTTTAAGGTCTACTAGCGAGGACCTGCAGTATTTT.

This clonotype was found a few times. This chain uses TRBV30 with TRBJ1-4; no clear D gene. Germline CDR1 is GTSNPN and CDR2 is SVGIG (reference sequence). Deletions cut 4 bases from V and 10 bases from J, with 16 bases between. This CDR3 is built from 13 residues. The CDR3 sequence is CAWKGLVRGKLFF. The CDR3 DNA is TGTGCCTGGAAGGGCCTGGTTCGGGGAAAACTGTTTTTT. The full variable domain, its missing parts supplied by reference TRBV30 and TRBJ1-4, is SQTIHQWPATLVQPVGSPLSLECTVEGTSNPNLYWYRQAAGRGLQLLFYSVGIGQISSEVPQNLSASRPQDRQFILSSKKLLLSDSGFYLCAWKGLVRGKLFFGSGTQLSVL.

V and J are TRBV28 and TRBJ2-1; D ambiguous. This CDR3 is 15 amino acids long. CDR1 is MDHEN, CDR2 SYDVKM, per germline. The V end lost 4 bases, the J end lost 6 bases, and 16 bases lay between the germline ends. The CDR3, as DNA: TGTGCCAGCAGTTCACGTTATTACTCGGGCAATGAGCAGTTCTTC. This codes for CASSSRYYSGNEQFF.

The rearrangement links TRBV6-2 or TRBV6-3 to TRBJ2-7; 9 bases align to TRBD2. The CDR3 runs to 16 residues. Trimming at V came to 5 bases and at J to 2 bases, leaving 10 bases not matched to a gene. Germline loops: CDR1 MNHEY, CDR2 SVGEGT. Here the CDR3 DNA reads TGTGCCAGCAGTCCTCTAAGGACTAGCGTTCCCTACGAGCAGTACTTC. Amino acids: CASSPLRTSVPYEQYF.

In its sample, this clonotype was seen many times. V is TRBV12-3 or TRBV12-4 and J is TRBJ1-1; TRBD1 aligns across 9 bases. The trim removed 7 bases at V and 4 bases at J, leaving 7 bases unmatched. This CDR3 is 14 amino acids long. The CDR3 coding sequence is TGTGCCAGCAATCCGGGACAGGGCGCCACTGAAGCTTTCTTT. Translating it yields CASNPGQGATEAFF.

The chain carries TRBV12-3 or TRBV12-4 and TRBJ1-5; 8 bases match TRBD1. CDR3 length equals 14 residues. V lost 6 bases to trimming and J lost 5 bases; unmatched junction nucleotides: 6. The CDR3 DNA is TGTGCCAGCAGAAGACAGGGGACCGATCAGCCCCAGCATTTT. As protein: CASRRQGTDQPQHF.